The rows below give T cell receptor beta chains drawn from one sample of a study of shared clonotypes between healthy human individuals. Measured with immunoSEQ multiplex PCR; TCRdb has only the in-frame clones, and not every one. The repertoire includes around 1.6 million clones, approximately 98% of them detected once, and 0.4% to 0.45% sits in the top ten. The sequenced material came from naive CD4+ T cells sorted from blood. Receptors originate from a man aged 30 to 39 in good health. Both conserved end residues are part of each CDR3. Fields, in order: J gene, D gene, V gene, clone size, CDR3 protein, CDR3 DNA. D genes are given only for firm matches. Where a row states a size, it is once, few, many or the class of an expanded clone; other rows omit it.

J gene: TRBJ1-5
D gene: NA
V gene: TRBV5-5
clone size: NA
CDR3 protein: CASSPVYGAQPQHF
CDR3 DNA: TGTGCCAGCAGCCCAGTATATGGGGCTCAGCCCCAGCATTTT

J gene: TRBJ2-3
D gene: NA
V gene: TRBV7-9
clone size: once
CDR3 protein: CASRLPGLRSGTQYF
CDR3 DNA: TGTGCCAGCAGGCTACCGGGACTCAGATCGGGTACGCAGTATTTT

J gene: TRBJ2-1
D gene: TRBD2
V gene: TRBV25-1
clone size: once
CDR3 protein: CASQTGGTSYNEQFF
CDR3 DNA: TGTGCCAGCCAAACGGGGGGAACCTCCTACAATGAGCAGTTCTTC

J gene: TRBJ2-1
D gene: NA
V gene: TRBV5-4
clone size: NA
CDR3 protein: CASSLVLAQGNNEQFF
CDR3 DNA: TGTGCCAGCAGCTTGGTCCTAGCGCAGGGAAACAATGAGCAGTTCTTC

J gene: TRBJ2-3
D gene: TRBD2
V gene: TRBV7-6
clone size: once
CDR3 protein: CASSPLAGGPRMGTDTQYF
CDR3 DNA: TGTGCCAGCAGTCCTCTAGCGGGAGGGCCGCGGATGGGAACAGATACGCAGTATTTT

J gene: TRBJ2-1
D gene: NA
V gene: TRBV14
clone size: once
CDR3 protein: CASSREQSSYNEQFF
CDR3 DNA: TGTGCCAGCAGCCGGGAACAAAGCTCCTACAATGAGCAGTTCTTC

J gene: TRBJ1-5
D gene: NA
V gene: TRBV28
clone size: once
CDR3 protein: CASSGTSRGGNQPQHF
CDR3 DNA: TGTGCCAGCAGTGGGACGAGCAGGGGTGGAAATCAGCCCCAGCATTTT

J gene: TRBJ2-7
D gene: NA
V gene: TRBV28
clone size: NA
CDR3 protein: CASSVNYEQYF
CDR3 DNA: TGTGCCAGCAGCGTCAACTACGAGCAGTACTTC

J gene: TRBJ2-1
D gene: TRBD1
V gene: TRBV7-2
clone size: NA
CDR3 protein: CASSPRTGRVGGEQFF
CDR3 DNA: TGTGCCAGCAGCCCTCGGACAGGGCGGGTCGGGGGTGAGCAGTTCTTC

J gene: TRBJ1-2
D gene: TRBD1
V gene: TRBV6-5
clone size: NA
CDR3 protein: CASSPQGDPGGYTF
CDR3 DNA: TGTGCCAGCAGTCCACAGGGGGATCCTGGGGGCTACACCTTC

J gene: TRBJ2-3
D gene: NA
V gene: TRBV9
clone size: NA
CDR3 protein: CASSVEVTDTQYF
CDR3 DNA: TGTGCCAGCAGCGTAGAGGTTACAGATACGCAGTATTTT

J gene: TRBJ2-7
D gene: NA
V gene: TRBV5-8
clone size: NA
CDR3 protein: CASSLGSGPYEQYF
CDR3 DNA: TGTGCCAGCAGCCTTGGGTCGGGTCCCTACGAGCAGTACTTC

J gene: TRBJ2-6
D gene: TRBD1
V gene: TRBV4-1
clone size: NA
CDR3 protein: CASSHPRTGSYSGANVLTF
CDR3 DNA: TGCGCCAGCAGCCACCCCAGGACAGGGTCGTACTCTGGGGCCAACGTCCTGACTTTC

J gene: TRBJ2-5
D gene: TRBD1
V gene: TRBV5-6
clone size: NA
CDR3 protein: CASSFPQGARETQYF
CDR3 DNA: TGTGCCAGCAGCTTCCCGCAGGGGGCGCGGGAGACCCAGTACTTC

J gene: TRBJ2-4
D gene: NA
V gene: TRBV15
clone size: NA
CDR3 protein: CATSREPRALGFWAKNIQYF
CDR3 DNA: TGTGCCACCAGCAGAGAGCCCCGGGCGTTAGGGTTCTGGGCCAAAAACATTCAGTACTTC

J gene: TRBJ2-3
D gene: NA
V gene: TRBV18
clone size: NA
CDR3 protein: CASSPLGQGSSDTQYF
CDR3 DNA: TGTGCCAGCTCACCACTAGGGCAGGGGTCCTCAGATACGCAGTATTTT

J gene: TRBJ2-5
D gene: NA
V gene: TRBV5-1
clone size: NA
CDR3 protein: CASKLAQETQYF
CDR3 DNA: TGCGCCAGCAAACTTGCCCAAGAGACCCAGTACTTC

J gene: TRBJ2-1
D gene: TRBD2
V gene: TRBV14
clone size: NA
CDR3 protein: CASSQDPGLPYNEQFF
CDR3 DNA: TGTGCCAGCAGCCAAGATCCGGGACTACCTTACAATGAGCAGTTCTTC

J gene: TRBJ2-7
D gene: TRBD2
V gene: TRBV10-3
clone size: NA
CDR3 protein: CAISGGTSGSEQYF
CDR3 DNA: TGTGCCATCAGTGGTGGGACTAGCGGGAGCGAGCAGTACTTC

J gene: TRBJ1-2
D gene: NA
V gene: TRBV10-1
clone size: NA
CDR3 protein: CARNRGYTF
CDR3 DNA: TGCGCCCGCAATAGGGGCTACACCTTC

J gene: TRBJ2-3
D gene: NA
V gene: TRBV30
clone size: NA
CDR3 protein: CAWSVFMGRDTQYF
CDR3 DNA: TGTGCCTGGAGTGTATTTATGGGAAGGGATACGCAGTATTTT

J gene: TRBJ1-5
D gene: NA
V gene: TRBV30
clone size: NA
CDR3 protein: CAWSFGGVSNQPQHF
CDR3 DNA: TGTGCCTGGAGTTTTGGGGGGGTAAGCAATCAGCCCCAGCATTTT

J gene: TRBJ2-3
D gene: TRBD2
V gene: TRBV28
clone size: NA
CDR3 protein: CASSRGGGTDTQYF
CDR3 DNA: TGTGCCAGCAGTCGGGGGGGAGGCACAGATACGCAGTATTTT

J gene: TRBJ1-4
D gene: NA
V gene: TRBV5-4
clone size: NA
CDR3 protein: CASSPGPPTNEKLFF
CDR3 DNA: TGTGCCAGCAGCCCTGGGCCGCCAACTAATGAAAAACTGTTTTTT

J gene: TRBJ2-5
D gene: NA
V gene: TRBV28
clone size: NA
CDR3 protein: CASSSAPQGETQYF
CDR3 DNA: TGTGCCAGCAGTTCCGCCCCCCAGGGAGAGACCCAGTACTTC

J gene: TRBJ2-5
D gene: NA
V gene: TRBV2
clone size: NA
CDR3 protein: CASRLLQETQYF
CDR3 DNA: TGTGCCAGCCGGCTTCTACAAGAGACCCAGTACTTC

J gene: TRBJ2-5
D gene: TRBD1
V gene: TRBV6-1
clone size: NA
CDR3 protein: CASSDRAETQYF
CDR3 DNA: TGTGCCAGCAGCGACAGGGCGGAGACCCAGTACTTC

J gene: TRBJ1-2
D gene: NA
V gene: TRBV28
clone size: NA
CDR3 protein: CASSFIRQGGGYTF
CDR3 DNA: TGTGCCAGCAGTTTCATTCGGCAGGGTGGAGGCTACACCTTC

J gene: TRBJ1-3
D gene: NA
V gene: TRBV7-3
clone size: NA
CDR3 protein: CASSLGVGGDAGNTIYF
CDR3 DNA: TGTGCCAGCAGCTTAGGAGTCGGGGGTGACGCTGGAAACACCATATATTTT